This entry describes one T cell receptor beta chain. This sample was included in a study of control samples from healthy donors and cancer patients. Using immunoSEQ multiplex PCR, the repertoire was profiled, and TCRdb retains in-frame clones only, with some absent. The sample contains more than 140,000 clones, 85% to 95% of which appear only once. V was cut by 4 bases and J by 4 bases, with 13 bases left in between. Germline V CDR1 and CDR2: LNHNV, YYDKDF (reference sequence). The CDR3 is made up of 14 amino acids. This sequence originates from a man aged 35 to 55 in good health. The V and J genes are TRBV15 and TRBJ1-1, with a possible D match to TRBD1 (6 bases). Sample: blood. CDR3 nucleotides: TGTGCCACCAGCACCCGGGGGGCGAGCACTGAAGCTTTCTTT. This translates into CATSTRGASTEAFF.